The T cell receptor (beta chain) under discussion was sequenced for a study of T cell responses to AZD1222 COVID-19 vaccine. Study-wide context: It was second doses at about 4 or about 12 weeks that were pooled.

Some clones are missing from TCRdb's copy, which holds only in-frame ones; the method was immunoSEQ multiplex PCR. The sample carries 100,000 to 150,000 clones, roughly 89% recorded once. This clone was counted a few times. This TCR came from an adult in good health. This sample comprised peripheral blood, obtained on day 0 of AZD1222 vaccination.

The CDR3 DNA sequence: TGTGCCAGCAGCACCTGGGACAGCCAAGAGACCCAGTACTTC. This sequence encodes CASSTWDSQETQYF. The chain joins TRBV7-9 to TRBJ2-5; 7 nucleotides agree with TRBD1. Germline CDR1 reads SEHNR; CDR2 reads FQNEAQ (reference sequence). This CDR3 region has 14 residues. V gave up 5 bases and J gave up 1 base; unmatched junction bases: 4.